This T cell receptor beta chain was obtained from a study of cytomegalovirus exposure and HLA in healthy donors. Looking at the study overall: Prior work identified some 120 million unique TCR beta sequences in roughly 190 million T cells.

Note on this clone: Antigen specificity is unknown.

13 Jbeta primers and 60 Vbeta primers were used for the PCR. The table came from immunoSEQ multiplex PCR; TCRdb's copy has only in-frame clones and leaves some out. The top ten clones hold approximately 1.3% of a sample with 120,000 or so clones, around 81% of them seen once. Regarding the study as a whole: It was only CMV serostatus that was available as immune exposure information. Later analysis identified a missense DCLRE1C variant that was linked to TCR beta V- and J-gene trimming. A later analysis reported that several of the most significant clusters appeared to be linked to common viral pathogens, among them Epstein-Barr virus.

Trimming cost V 4 bases and J 6 bases, with 22 bases left between them. Germline V gene lookup returns CDR1 KGHSH and CDR2 LQKENI. This CDR3 spans 17 amino acids. V gene TRBV18 combines with J gene TRBJ1-5, with D perhaps matching TRBD1 (6 bases). Sequenced material: PBMCs. The source is a female donor in good health and CMV-seronegative. CDR3 residues: CASSLQTTGREGQPQHF. Here the CDR3 DNA reads TGTGCCAGCTCACTACAAACCACAGGGCGGGAGGGTCAGCCCCAGCATTTT. The full variable domain, completed using reference TRBV18 and TRBJ1-5, is NAGVMQNPRHLVRRRGQEARLRCSPMKGHSHVYWYRQLPEEGLKFMVYLQKENIIDESGMPKERFSAEFPKEGPSILRIQQVVRGDSAAYFCASSLQTTGREGQPQHFGDGTRLSIL.